These 12 T cell receptor beta chains share one sample of origin, sequenced in a study of read filtering for tumor transcriptome and immune sequencing. This library used roughly 430 ng RNA and molecular barcoded adaptors spanning alpha/delta and beta/gamma chains. A single record per CDR3 protein comes from TCRdb applying MiXCR to the reads. The sample holds some 120,000 distinct CDR3 sequences, around 13% seen once. Sequenced input: a population of CD138-negative cells sorted from bone marrow. The receptor set was obtained from a donor at least 40 years old with multiple myeloma.

This clonotype was observed many times. The chain employs TRBV5-1 and TRBJ1-1, with 8 bases lining up with TRBD1. This CDR3 is 15 amino acids long. Germline CDR1 reads SGHRS; CDR2 reads YFSETQ. With V trimmed by 4 bases and J by 3 bases, 8 bases remained unmatched. Written as DNA, the CDR3 is TGCGCCAGCAGCCCCTTGGGACAGGATGACACTGAAGCTTTCTTT. This translates into CASSPLGQDDTEAFF. The complete variable domain, with remaining parts taken from reference TRBV5-1 and TRBJ1-1, reads KAGVTQTPRYLIKTRGQQVTLSCSPISGHRSVSWYQQTPGQGLQFLFEYFSETQRNKGNFPGRFSGRQFSNSRSEMNVSTLELGDSALYLCASSPLGQDDTEAFFGQGTRLTVV.

This clonotype was observed many times. The chain is built from TRBV7-2 and TRBJ2-3; 8 bases match TRBD2. Germline CDR1 and CDR2: SGHTA and FQGNSA. The ends lost 4 bases at V and 0 bases at J; junction bases unmatched: 9. The CDR3 runs 17 residues. The CDR3 bases are TGTGCCAGCAGCTCGCAAACTAGCGGTATAAGCACAGATACGCAGTATTTT. This translates into CASSSQTSGISTDTQYF.

This clonotype was observed many times. The chain links TRBV30 to TRBJ2-7; D ambiguous. V lost 0 bases, J lost 3 bases, and 6 bases lay in between. This CDR3 contains 12 residues. Germline assignment: CDR1 GTSNPN and CDR2 SVGIG (reference sequence). CDR3 amino acids: CAWSVRVYEQYF. DNA of the CDR3: TGTGCCTGGAGTGTACGCGTCTACGAGCAGTACTTC.

This clonotype was found many times. This sequence joins TRBV30 and TRBJ1-1; D might be TRBD1 (6 bases). Germline CDR1 reads GTSNPN; CDR2 reads SVGIG (reference sequence). This CDR3 is 15 amino acids long. Trimming stripped 2 bases from V and 2 bases from J, with 15 bases between. This chain's CDR3 is CAWSPGQGLNTEAFF. The CDR3 DNA reads TGTGCCTGGAGTCCTGGGCAGGGGCTTAACACTGAAGCTTTCTTT. Based on the CDR3 plus reference TRBV30 and TRBJ1-1, the full variable domain is SQTIHQWPATLVQPVGSPLSLECTVEGTSNPNLYWYRQAAGRGLQLLFYSVGIGQISSEVPQNLSASRPQDRQFILSSKKLLLSDSGFYLCAWSPGQGLNTEAFFGQGTRLTVV.

As for this clonotype: With a much larger clone just one base away, this may be a read error. V is TRBV12-3 or TRBV12-4 and J is TRBJ2-5; the D is unclear. This CDR3 has 12 amino acids. The CDR3 region is CAGSLGAETQYF. CDR3 DNA sequence: TGTGCCGGCAGCCTAGGTGCTGAGACCCAGTACTTC.

The chain has TRBV5-1 and TRBJ1-2; D is possibly TRBD1 (5 bases). V lost 0 bases and J lost 6, with 18 bases in between. Per the germline V gene, CDR1 is SGHRS and CDR2 is YFSETQ. The CDR3 runs 16 residues. In DNA, the CDR3 is TGCGCCAGCAGCTTGGGTGTTTCGGGGGTAAAGGATGGCTACACCTTC. The encoded protein is CASSLGVSGVKDGYTF.

The genes are TRBV5-8 and TRBJ1-6; no clear D. Trimming cost V 7 bases and J 7 bases, with 12 bases left between them. Germline V gene data show CDR1 as SGHTS and CDR2 as YDEGEE. This CDR3 spans 13 amino acids. CDR3 sequence reads: CASSRVPNSPLHF. CDR3 nucleotides: TGTGCCAGCTCACGGGTGCCCAATTCACCCCTCCACTTT.

This clonotype was observed a few times. The chain couples TRBV29-1 to TRBJ2-7; 7 nucleotides align to TRBD1. The CDR3 loop spans 14 amino acids. Unmatched junction bases numbered 7, after V lost 1 base and J lost 4 bases. Germline CDR1 and CDR2: SQVTM and ANQGSEA. CDR3 in amino acids: CSVEARQGLYEQYF. DNA for the CDR3: TGCAGCGTTGAAGCCCGACAGGGTCTTTACGAGCAGTACTTC.

This clonotype was counted many times. CDR3 DNA sequence: TGTGCCAGCAGTGAACATTATACCCTAAGCACAGATACGCAGTATTTT. It translates to CASSEHYTLSTDTQYF. V is TRBV6-1 and J is TRBJ2-3; D remains unclear. Germline CDR1 MNHNS, CDR2 SASEGT. This CDR3 has 16 residues. Trimming stripped 2 bases from V and 0 bases from J, with 12 bases between.

The chain has TRBV3-1 and TRBJ1-5; unclear D gene. This CDR3 is 14 amino acids long. Trimming pared 8 bases from V and 0 bases from J, leaving 11 bases between. The germline V gene has CDR1 LGHDT and CDR2 YNNKEL (reference sequence). The CDR3 spells CASGLEYSNQPQHF. The CDR3 region has the DNA TGTGCCAGCGGCCTAGAATATAGCAATCAGCCCCAGCATTTT.

In its sample, this clonotype was seen many times. The CDR3 coding sequence is TGTGCCAGCAGCTTAGACCTTTACGAGCAGTACTTC. Translated, it gives CASSLDLYEQYF. This rearrangement joins TRBV7-2 to TRBJ2-7; the D is unclear. The V and J ends lost 1 base and 4 bases respectively, with 5 bases between them. Germline values: CDR1 SGHTA, CDR2 FQGNSA. The CDR3 runs 12 residues.

This clonotype came up many times. The chain uses TRBV10-2 and TRBJ2-3, with a tentative D call TRBD2 (7 bases). The CDR3 length is 15 residues. V was clipped by 9 bases and J by 0 bases, with 16 bases between them. The germline gives CDR1 WSHSY, CDR2 SAAADI. CDR3 amino acids: CASRFGGPSTDTQYF. CDR3 bases: TGCGCCAGTAGGTTCGGGGGGCCTAGCACAGATACGCAGTATTTT.